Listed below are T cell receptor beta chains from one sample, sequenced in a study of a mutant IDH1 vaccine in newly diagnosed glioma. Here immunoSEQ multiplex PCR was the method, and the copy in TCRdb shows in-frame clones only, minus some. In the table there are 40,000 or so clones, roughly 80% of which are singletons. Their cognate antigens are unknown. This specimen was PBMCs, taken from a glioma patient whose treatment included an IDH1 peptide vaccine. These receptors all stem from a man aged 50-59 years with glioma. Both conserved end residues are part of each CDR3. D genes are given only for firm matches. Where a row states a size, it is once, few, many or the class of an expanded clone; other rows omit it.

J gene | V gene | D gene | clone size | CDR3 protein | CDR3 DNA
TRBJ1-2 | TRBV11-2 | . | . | CASSPIIGANYGYTF | TGTGCCAGCAGCCCGATAATTGGGGCTAACTATGGCTACACCTTC
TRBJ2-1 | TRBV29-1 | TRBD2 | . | CSVVPRGAYNEQFF | TGCAGCGTTGTCCCGCGGGGGGCCTACAATGAGCAGTTCTTC
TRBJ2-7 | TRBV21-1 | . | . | CASSKPRGGAYEQYF | TGTGCCAGCAGCAAACCTCGGGGTGGGGCCTACGAGCAGTACTTC
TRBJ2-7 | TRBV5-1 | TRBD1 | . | CASSPPDRGQYEQYF | TGCGCCAGCAGCCCGCCGGACAGGGGGCAATACGAGCAGTACTTC
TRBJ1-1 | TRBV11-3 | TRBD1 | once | CASSRQGDTEAFF | TGTGCCAGCAGCCGTCAGGGGGACACTGAAGCTTTCTTT
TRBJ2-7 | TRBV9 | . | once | CASSVEFASSYEQYF | TGTGCCAGCAGCGTAGAGTTCGCCTCCTCCTACGAGCAGTACTTC
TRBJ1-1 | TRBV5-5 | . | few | CASSSSGAVGTEAFF | TGTGCCAGCAGTTCCTCAGGGGCAGTGGGCACTGAAGCTTTCTTT
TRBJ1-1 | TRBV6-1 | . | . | CASSHRDLNTEAFF | TGTGCCAGCAGCCACAGGGACCTTAACACTGAAGCTTTCTTT
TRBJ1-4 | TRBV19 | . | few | CASWEGNGEKLFF | TGTGCCAGTTGGGAAGGAAATGGGGAAAAACTGTTTTTT
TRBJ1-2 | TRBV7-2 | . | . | CASSLNLGAYGYTF | TGTGCCAGCAGCTTAAACTTGGGGGCCTATGGCTACACCTTC
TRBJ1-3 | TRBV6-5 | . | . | CASSWDAGNTIYF | TGTGCCAGCAGCTGGGACGCTGGAAACACCATATATTTT